Each of the 18 T cell receptor beta chains below was sequenced from the same sample in a study of T cells in pancreatic ductal adenocarcinoma. The method was immunoSEQ multiplex PCR; TCRdb's version includes in-frame clones alone and lacks a portion of them. The sample yields about 2,600 clones, roughly 74% seen once. The selected patients with pancreatic ductal adenocarcinoma had surgery but no neoadjuvant therapy. The material sequenced was pancreatic tumor tissue. These receptors originate from a human donor with pancreatic ductal adenocarcinoma.

The rearrangement uses TRBV6-6 and TRBJ2-1; TRBD2 might be the D (5 bases). Germline V CDR1 and CDR2: MNHNY, SVGAGI (reference sequence). The CDR3 totals 15 residues. V gave up 5 bases and J gave up 1 base, with 12 bases separating them. CDR3 coding DNA: TGTGCCAGCAGTCCATTCCAGCGGTCCTACAATGAGCAGTTCTTC. It translates to CASSPFQRSYNEQFF.

This chain links TRBV6-5 with TRBJ2-1; D remains unclear. The CDR3 loop spans 15 amino acids. In germline, CDR1 is MNHEY, CDR2 SVGAGI. V lost 2 bases, J lost 0 bases, and 8 bases lay in between. The CDR3 reads CASSYQRSSYNEQFF. The CDR3 nucleotides are TGTGCCAGCAGTTACCAGCGAAGCTCCTACAATGAGCAGTTCTTC.

The chain uses TRBV7-9 and TRBJ1-4; D may be TRBD1 (6 bases). V was clipped by 4 bases and J by 8 bases, with 20 bases between them. Germline V lookup: CDR1 SEHNR, CDR2 FQNEAQ (reference sequence). The CDR3 loop spans 16 amino acids. CDR3 bases: TGTGCCAGCAGCTCCTTCCGGGGCGACGGGGGCGAAAAACTGTTTTTT. Amino acid sequence: CASSSFRGDGGEKLFF.

The chain is built from TRBV5-6 and TRBJ2-6; the D is unclear. Germline lookup yields CDR1 SGHDT and CDR2 YYEEEE. With 7 bases removed from V and 16 bases from J, the gap between germline ends came to 33 bases. The CDR3 contains 17 residues. The CDR3 DNA follows: TGTGCCAGCGAAGTTCGCAAAGTCACAAAGTCGGGCCAACGTCTGACTTTC. Amino acid sequence: CASEVRKVTKSGQRLTF.

The gene calls are TRBV7-2 and TRBJ2-4; maybe TRBD1 (5 bases). CDR1 and CDR2 from the germline V gene are SGHTA and FQGNSA. This CDR3 has 15 amino acids. Between the trimmed V and J ends, which lost 2 bases and 5 bases, there was a span of 13 bases. Here the CDR3 DNA reads TGTGCCAGCAGCTTAAATCAGGGTTGGGAAAACATTCAGTACTTC. Translated, it gives CASSLNQGWENIQYF.

The J gene is TRBJ1-1, the V gene TRBV11-3; D ambiguous. Germline V gene lookup returns CDR1 SGHNT and CDR2 YENEEA. The CDR3 spans 14 residues. The germline V and J ends were trimmed by 6 bases and 1 base, with 12 bases remaining between them. CDR3 nucleotide sequence: TGTGCCAGCAGGTACCGGACCGGGAACACTGAAGCTTTCTTT. It yields the protein CASRYRTGNTEAFF.

The V gene is TRBV5-6, the J gene TRBJ1-2; D is undetermined. Germline V gives CDR1 SGHDT, CDR2 YYEEEE. This CDR3 is built from 12 residues. V was pared by 3 bases and J by 8 bases, with 11 bases between. CDR3 loop: CASSSGFRGYTF. The DNA for the CDR3 is TGTGCCAGCAGCTCGGGGTTCAGAGGCTACACCTTC.

The CDR3 DNA is TGCGCCAGCAGCCTCGGGCCGGGACAATCCTACGAGCAGTACTTC. Translation gives CASSLGPGQSYEQYF. The V call is TRBV4-3, the J call TRBJ2-7; maybe TRBD1 (6 bases). The germline V and J ends were trimmed by 4 bases and 1 base, with 14 bases remaining between them. The germline V gene encodes CDR1 LGHNA and CDR2 YSLEER. CDR3 length equals 15 residues.

The chain carries TRBV6-1 and TRBJ1-2; 8 bases align to TRBD1. V shed 8 bases, J shed 8 bases, and the junction held 10 bases outside the gene matches. Germline lookup yields CDR1 MNHNS and CDR2 SASEGT. The CDR3 totals 13 residues. The CDR3 region has the DNA TGTGCCAGCCTTCTACAGGGGGTACGAGGCTACACCTTC. This codes for CASLLQGVRGYTF.

The chain combines TRBV7-9 with TRBJ1-1, with D uncertain. The V end lost 1 base, the J end lost 0 bases, and 6 bases lay between the germline ends. The CDR3 has 14 amino acids. Germline V gene sequence: CDR1 SEHNR, CDR2 FQNEAQ (reference sequence). The CDR3 region has the DNA TGTGCCAGCAGCTTAGAACTAATGAACACTGAAGCTTTCTTT. Translated, it gives CASSLELMNTEAFF.

This clone was observed a single time. The rearrangement joins TRBV2 to TRBJ2-1, with 9 positions matching TRBD1. The V segment lost 6 bases and the J segment 5 bases; nucleotides outside the gene matches: 2. The CDR3 has 13 amino acids. From germline, CDR1 is SNHLY and CDR2 FYNNEI. In DNA, the CDR3 is TGTGCCAGCAGACACAGGGGGCACAATGAGCAGTTCTTC. Its protein product is CASRHRGHNEQFF.

V is TRBV7-9 and J is TRBJ1-3, with D unclear. The CDR3 contains 13 residues. V was pared by 4 bases and J by 4 bases, with 8 bases between. Germline CDR1 reads SEHNR; CDR2 reads FQNEAQ (reference sequence). The CDR3 nucleotides read TGTGCCAGCAGCTCTATTCGGGGAAACACCATATATTTT. It encodes CASSSIRGNTIYF.

This clone was counted only a few times. Written as DNA, the CDR3 is TGTGCCAGCAGTTCCCCGGGACTAGCGGTGGAGACCCAGTACTTC. Translating gives CASSSPGLAVETQYF. The chain carries TRBV28 and TRBJ2-5, with TRBD2 matching over 11 bases. The CDR3 consists of 15 residues. V lost 4 bases, J lost 5 bases, and 6 bases stayed unmatched. CDR1 and CDR2 (germline): MDHEN, SYDVKM. The full variable domain, with the rest looked up from reference TRBV28 and TRBJ2-5, is DVKVTQSSRYLVKRTGEKVFLECVQDMDHENMFWYRQDPGLGLRLIYFSYDVKMKEKGDIPEGYSVSREKKERFSLILESASTNQTSMYLCASSSPGLAVETQYFGPGTRLLVL.

This clone was recorded only once. The gene calls are TRBV7-6 and TRBJ2-7, with a weak D call TRBD1 (6 bases). The germline CDR1 and CDR2 sequences are SGHVS and FNYEAQ. Trimming removed 2 bases at V and 2 bases at J, with 10 bases between. The CDR3 is made up of 14 amino acids. DNA for the CDR3: TGTGCCAGCAGCTTACTACAGGGAACCTACGAGCAGTACTTC. Amino acid sequence: CASSLLQGTYEQYF.

The chain couples TRBV7-6 to TRBJ2-1; 13 bases are a match to TRBD2. The CDR3 has 16 amino acids. V lost 1 base to trimming and J lost 9 bases; unmatched junction nucleotides: 6. Germline-derived CDR1 and CDR2 are SGHVS and FNYEAQ. The CDR3 region has the DNA TGTGCCAGCAGCTTAGGGACTAGCGGGAGTCTGGGTGAGCAGTTCTTC. Translation gives CASSLGTSGSLGEQFF. The full variable domain, with the rest looked up from reference TRBV7-6 and TRBJ2-1, is GAGVSQSPRYKVTKRGQDVALRCDPISGHVSLYWYRQALGQGPEFLTYFNYEAQQDKSGLPNDRFSAERPEGSISTLTIQRTEQRDSAMYRCASSLGTSGSLGEQFFGPGTRLTVL.

The rearrangement uses TRBV7-2 and TRBJ2-2; possibly TRBD1 or TRBD2 for D (5 bases each). V lost 5 bases to trimming and J lost 3 bases, with 10 bases between them. Germline V lookup: CDR1 SGHTA, CDR2 FQGNSA. CDR3 length: 14 residues. CDR3 nucleotides: TGTGCCAGCAGCCGACGGGGCGACACCGGGGAGCTGTTTTTT. Protein: CASSRRGDTGELFF.

The chain carries TRBV7-2 and TRBJ2-3, with 11 positions matching TRBD2. The CDR3 totals 16 residues. Trimming at V came to 3 bases and at J to 5 bases, leaving 7 bases not matched to a gene. Germline CDR1 and CDR2: SGHTA and FQGNSA. CDR3 DNA sequence: TGTGCCAGCAGCTTTTTAGCGGGGGGGTACCGAGATACGCAGTATTTT. It codes for CASSFLAGGYRDTQYF.

The chain couples TRBV6-1 to TRBJ1-6; TRBD1 might be the D (5 bases). CDR3 length: 16 amino acids. The V and J ends lost 2 bases and 15 bases respectively, with 23 bases between them. Germline V gene data show CDR1 as MNHNS and CDR2 as SASEGT. Here the CDR3 reads CASSEYPPGGPGRLHF. In DNA, the CDR3 is TGTGCCAGCAGTGAATATCCTCCGGGGGGACCGGGTCGCCTCCACTTT.